This TCR beta chain came from a study of control samples from healthy donors and cancer patients. Trimming removed 3 bases from V and 5 bases from J, with 11 bases in between. The CDR3 spans 14 residues. Germline V gives CDR1 PRHDT, CDR2 FYEKMQ (reference sequence). Produced via immunoSEQ multiplex PCR; TCRdb's table is partial and in-frame only. The table lists under 100,000 clones, about 88% of them singletons. J is TRBJ2-1 and V is TRBV13, with D possibly being TRBD2 (5 bases). The specimen was blood. The TCR comes from a woman in her seventies in good health. CDR3 sequence reads: CASSLDSTDNEQFF. The CDR3 nucleotides read TGTGCCAGCAGCTTGGACTCCACGGACAATGAGCAGTTCTTC.